This T cell receptor (beta chain) was profiled in a study of T cells after yellow fever vaccination. Germline trimming cut 1 base from V and 2 bases from J; bases unmatched to any gene: 5. The V gene's germline CDR1 is LGHNA and CDR2 YNFKEQ. The CDR3 is made up of 16 amino acids. Study observations and caveats: Peaking faster, on day 5 versus 15, the secondary response was nonetheless weaker. The bulk population could contribute abundant contaminating clonotypes to FACS-sorted repertoires.

For TCR, cDNA came from 5'RACE template switching, which added a universal primer site and UMIs. TCRdb itself ran the 5' RACE reads through MiXCR, one entry per CDR3 protein. The data contain approximately 330,000 distinct CDR3 sequences, about an eighth of them singletons. This clonotype was observed at least ten times. Its specificity is unknown. This material consisted of CD4+ T cells sorted from PBMCs, taken 15 days after the yellow fever booster vaccination. The source is a man between 18 and 35 years old who received the YFV17D yellow fever vaccine. The V and J genes are TRBV4-2 and TRBJ1-5; TRBD1 matches at 7 bases. The CDR3 bases are TGTGCCAGCAGCCAAGGAGGGGGCGTAGGCAATCAGCCCCAGCATTTT. This gives the protein CASSQGGGVGNQPQHF.